Listed below are T cell receptor beta chains from one sample, sequenced in a study of shared clonotypes between healthy human individuals. Repertoires were generated with immunoSEQ multiplex PCR, while TCRdb's copy carries only in-frame clones and drops some. Of about 480,000 clones detected, approximately 85% appear once; the ten largest clones hold over 10%. Sequencing used PBMCs. These TCRs come from a woman in her thirties or forties in good health. Some clones in this sample may be carry-over from other donors' samples. CDR3s include the opening cysteine and the closing phenylalanine or tryptophan. D genes are given only for firm matches. Expanded clones are given a class, and other clones once, few, many or no size at all.

TRBJ2-1,.,.,TRBV29-1,TGCAGCGCCGAGGCAGGGGGGAATGAGCAGTTCTTC,CSAEAGGNEQFF
TRBJ1-2,.,.,TRBV28,TGTGCCAGCAGTTTACCACAACCCTTCTGGAATAAAAACTATGGCTACACCTTC,CASSLPQPFWNKNYGYTF
TRBJ2-7,.,.,TRBV7-8,TGTGCCAGCAGCTTAGTGGAACAGGCTAACTACGAGCAGTACTTC,CASSLVEQANYEQYF
TRBJ2-3,once,.,TRBV19,TGTGCCAGTAGTATGCAGGGCCACACAGATACGCAGTATTTT,CASSMQGHTDTQYF
TRBJ2-1,.,TRBD2,TRBV4-3,TGCGCCAGCAGCCAAGGAGTTCGCGGGAGTGAGCAGTTCTTC,CASSQGVRGSEQFF
TRBJ2-2,once,TRBD2,TRBV9,TGTGCCAGCAGCGTCGGCACTAGCGGCTACACCGGGGAGCTGTTTTTT,CASSVGTSGYTGELFF
TRBJ2-3,.,.,TRBV10-2,TGCGCCAGCAGGGGACTGGACAGAAGCACGTCCGGGCGAAGCACAGATACGCAGTATTTT,CASRGLDRSTSGRSTDTQYF
TRBJ1-2,few,TRBD1,TRBV5-1,TGCGCCAGCAGCTGGGAGGGACAGGGGATCCATGGCTACACCTTC,CASSWEGQGIHGYTF
TRBJ2-3,.,.,TRBV7-9,TGTGCCAGCAGCCCATCGGCTAGCACAGATACGCAGTATTTT,CASSPSASTDTQYF
TRBJ2-1,.,.,TRBV5-1,TGCGCCAGCAGCTTGGCGGTCCACAATGAGCAGTTCTTC,CASSLAVHNEQFF
TRBJ2-3,once,.,TRBV28,TGTGCCAGCAGTCCCCCTAGCACAGATACGCAGTATTTT,CASSPPSTDTQYF
TRBJ1-4,once,.,TRBV7-2,TGTGCCAGCAGCCGGCCCGGGGGTGAAAAACTGTTTTTT,CASSRPGGEKLFF
TRBJ2-1,.,.,TRBV18,TGTGCCAGCTCACCCTATAGGCCCAATGAGCAGTTCTTC,CASSPYRPNEQFF
TRBJ1-1,.,TRBD1,TRBV6-6,TGTGCCAGCAGTGGGACAGGGGGAAGGTACACTGAAGCTTTCTTT,CASSGTGGRYTEAFF
TRBJ2-1,.,TRBD2,TRBV7-9,TGTGCCAGCAGTAGGGGGCGGGAGGGCAACAATGAGCAGTTCTTC,CASSRGREGNNEQFF
TRBJ2-7,.,TRBD2,TRBV6-6,TGTGCCAGCAGTTACCTCCCTAGCGGCCCCTACGAGCAGTACTTC,CASSYLPSGPYEQYF
TRBJ1-1,.,.,TRBV12-2,TGTGCAAGTCGCTCCCAACGTTTCAGCCGCCTGGGGGGCACTGAAGCTTTCTTT,CASRSQRFSRLGGTEAFF
TRBJ1-2,.,.,TRBV4-2,TGTGCCAGCAGCCAAGATCGCGATAACTATGGCTACACCTTC,CASSQDRDNYGYTF
TRBJ1-2,.,TRBD1,TRBV15,TGTGCCACCAGCAGAGCCGGCAGGGGGCGCGGCTATGGCTACACCTTC,CATSRAGRGRGYGYTF
TRBJ2-7,.,.,TRBV18,TGTGCCAGCTCACCGGCCAGCAGCCACGAGCAGTACTTC,CASSPASSHEQYF
TRBJ2-7,.,.,TRBV10-1,TGCGCCAGCAGTGAGTCCCGGACGGCCCCCTACGAGCAGTACTTC,CASSESRTAPYEQYF
TRBJ2-1,.,TRBD2,TRBV19,TGTGCCAGTAACCTTGGACTAGCGGGGAACAATGAGCAGTTCTTC,CASNLGLAGNNEQFF
TRBJ2-7,.,TRBD2,TRBV28,TGTGCCAGCGGGTCTACAGGGACTAGCGGACGTCTCGAGCAGTACTTC,CASGSTGTSGRLEQYF
TRBJ1-2,few,TRBD1,TRBV6-1,TGTGCCAGCAGTGACCCAACAGGGGCCTATGGCTACACCTTC,CASSDPTGAYGYTF
TRBJ2-3,.,.,TRBV5-1,TGCGCCAGCCAGTTAGAGGGACGTCAAGCAGATACGCAGTATTTT,CASQLEGRQADTQYF
TRBJ2-3,.,.,TRBV5-1,TGCGCCAGCAGCAACACAGGGTGGGGCACAGATACGCAGTATTTT,CASSNTGWGTDTQYF